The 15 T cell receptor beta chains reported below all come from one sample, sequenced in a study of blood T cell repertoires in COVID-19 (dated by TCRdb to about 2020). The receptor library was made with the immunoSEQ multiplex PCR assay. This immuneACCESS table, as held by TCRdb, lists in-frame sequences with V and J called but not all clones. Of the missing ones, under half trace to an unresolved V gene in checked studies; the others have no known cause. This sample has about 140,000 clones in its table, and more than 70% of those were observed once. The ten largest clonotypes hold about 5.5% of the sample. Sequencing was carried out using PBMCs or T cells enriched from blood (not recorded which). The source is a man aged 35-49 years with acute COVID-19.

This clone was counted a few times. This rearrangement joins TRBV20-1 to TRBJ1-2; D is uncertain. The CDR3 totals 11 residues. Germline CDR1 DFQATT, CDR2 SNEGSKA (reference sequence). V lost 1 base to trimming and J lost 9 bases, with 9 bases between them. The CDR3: CSARAQESYTF. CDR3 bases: TGCAGTGCTAGAGCTCAGGAAAGCTACACCTTC.

The CDR3 DNA reads as TGCAGCGTTGCTCCCAGCGGTTTATACGAGCAGTACTTC. Amino acid sequence: CSVAPSGLYEQYF. The chain uses TRBV29-1 and TRBJ2-7; D might be TRBD2 (5 bases). CDR1 is SQVTM and CDR2 is ANQGSEA in the germline V gene. This CDR3 has 13 amino acids. Deletions cut 4 bases from V and 4 bases from J, with 14 bases between.

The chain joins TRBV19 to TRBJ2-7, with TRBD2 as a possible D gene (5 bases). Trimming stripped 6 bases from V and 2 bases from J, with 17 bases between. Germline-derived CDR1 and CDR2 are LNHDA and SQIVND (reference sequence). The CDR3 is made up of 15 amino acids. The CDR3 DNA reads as TGTGCCAGTAGCCAGCAGGCTAGCATTCCCTACGAGCAGTACTTC. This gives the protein CASSQQASIPYEQYF.

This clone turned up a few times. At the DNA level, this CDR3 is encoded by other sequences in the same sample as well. This CDR3 reads CASRTRTGNYGYTF. For the CDR3, the DNA is TGTGCCAGCAGGACTCGGACGGGGAACTATGGCTACACCTTC. This chain connects TRBV2 to TRBJ1-2; D is ambiguous. V was cut by 6 bases and J by 2 bases, with 13 bases left in between. CDR1 is SNHLY and CDR2 is FYNNEI in the germline V gene. The CDR3 totals 14 residues.

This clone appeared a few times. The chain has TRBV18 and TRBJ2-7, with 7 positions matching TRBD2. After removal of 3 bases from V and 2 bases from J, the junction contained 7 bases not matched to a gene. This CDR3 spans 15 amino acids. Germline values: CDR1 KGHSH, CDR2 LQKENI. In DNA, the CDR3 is TGTGCCAGCTCACCTTCCACGGGGGGTGCCTACGAGCAGTACTTC. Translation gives CASSPSTGGAYEQYF.

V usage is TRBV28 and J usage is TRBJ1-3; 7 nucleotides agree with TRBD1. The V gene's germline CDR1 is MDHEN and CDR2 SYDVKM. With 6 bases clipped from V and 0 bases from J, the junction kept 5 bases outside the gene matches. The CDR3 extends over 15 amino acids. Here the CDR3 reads CASSTRGSSGNTIYF. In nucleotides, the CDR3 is TGTGCCAGCAGCACCAGGGGGTCCTCTGGAAACACCATATATTTT.

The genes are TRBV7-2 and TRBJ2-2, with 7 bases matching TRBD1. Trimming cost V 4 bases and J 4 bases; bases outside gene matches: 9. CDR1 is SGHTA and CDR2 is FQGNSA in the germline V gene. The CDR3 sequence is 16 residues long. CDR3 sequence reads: CASSSRQGEVTGELFF. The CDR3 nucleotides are TGTGCCAGCAGCTCACGACAGGGAGAGGTCACCGGGGAGCTGTTTTTT.

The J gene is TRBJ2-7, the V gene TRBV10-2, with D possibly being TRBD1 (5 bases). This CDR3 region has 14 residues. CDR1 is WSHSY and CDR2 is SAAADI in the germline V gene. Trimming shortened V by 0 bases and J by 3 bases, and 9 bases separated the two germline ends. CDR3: CASSESSQGYEQYF. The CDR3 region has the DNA TGCGCCAGCAGTGAGTCGAGTCAGGGCTACGAGCAGTACTTC.

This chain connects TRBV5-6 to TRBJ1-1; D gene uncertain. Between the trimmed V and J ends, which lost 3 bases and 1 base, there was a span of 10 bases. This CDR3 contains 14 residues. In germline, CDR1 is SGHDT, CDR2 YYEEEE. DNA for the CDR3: TGTGCCAGCAGCTATTTCCAGGAGAACACTGAAGCTTTCTTT. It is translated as CASSYFQENTEAFF.

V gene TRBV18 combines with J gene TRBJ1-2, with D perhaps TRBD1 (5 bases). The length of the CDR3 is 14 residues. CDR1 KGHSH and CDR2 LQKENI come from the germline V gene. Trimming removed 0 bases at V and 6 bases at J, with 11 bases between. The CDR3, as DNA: TGTGCCAGCTCACCACCAGACGGAGGGGATGGCTACACCTTC. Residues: CASSPPDGGDGYTF.

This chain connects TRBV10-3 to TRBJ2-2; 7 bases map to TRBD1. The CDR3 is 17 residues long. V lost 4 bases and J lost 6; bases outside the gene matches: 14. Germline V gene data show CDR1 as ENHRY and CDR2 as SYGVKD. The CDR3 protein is CAISGFVGTAESGELFF. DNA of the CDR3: TGTGCCATCAGTGGCTTCGTCGGGACAGCTGAGTCCGGGGAGCTGTTTTTT.

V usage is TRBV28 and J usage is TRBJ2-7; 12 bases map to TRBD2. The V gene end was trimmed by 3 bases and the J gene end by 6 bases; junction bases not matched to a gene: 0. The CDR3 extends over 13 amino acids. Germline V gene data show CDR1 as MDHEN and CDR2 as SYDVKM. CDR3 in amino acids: CASSLTSGSEQYF. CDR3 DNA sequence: TGTGCCAGCAGTTTGACTAGCGGGAGCGAGCAGTACTTC.

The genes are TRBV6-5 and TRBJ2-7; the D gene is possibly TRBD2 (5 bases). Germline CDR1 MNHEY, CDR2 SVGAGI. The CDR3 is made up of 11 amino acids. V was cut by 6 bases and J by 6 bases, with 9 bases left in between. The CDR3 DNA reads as TGTGCCAGCAGCGGCCGGGGCGAGCAGTACTTC. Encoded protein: CASSGRGEQYF.

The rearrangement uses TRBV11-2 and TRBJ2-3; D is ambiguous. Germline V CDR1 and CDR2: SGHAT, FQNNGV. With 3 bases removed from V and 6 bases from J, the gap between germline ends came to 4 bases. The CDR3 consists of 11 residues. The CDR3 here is CASSLSDTQYF. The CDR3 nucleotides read TGTGCCAGCAGCTTGTCGGATACGCAGTATTTT.

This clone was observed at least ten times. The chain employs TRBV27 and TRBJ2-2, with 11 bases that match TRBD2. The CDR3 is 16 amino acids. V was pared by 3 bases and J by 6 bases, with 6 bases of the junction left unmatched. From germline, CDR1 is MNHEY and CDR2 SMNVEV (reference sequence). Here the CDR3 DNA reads TGTGCCAGCAGTTTTGTGGCTAGCGGGGGGCCCGGGGAGCTGTTTTTT. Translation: CASSFVASGGPGELFF.